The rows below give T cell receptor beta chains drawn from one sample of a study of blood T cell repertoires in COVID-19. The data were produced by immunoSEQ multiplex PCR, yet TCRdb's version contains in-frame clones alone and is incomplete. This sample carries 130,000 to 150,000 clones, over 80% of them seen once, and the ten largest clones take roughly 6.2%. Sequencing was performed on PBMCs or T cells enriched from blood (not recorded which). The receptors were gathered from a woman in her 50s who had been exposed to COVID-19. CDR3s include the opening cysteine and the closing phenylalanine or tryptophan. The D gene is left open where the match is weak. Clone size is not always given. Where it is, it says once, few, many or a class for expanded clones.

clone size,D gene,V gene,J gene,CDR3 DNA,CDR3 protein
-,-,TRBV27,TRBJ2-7,TGTGCCAGCAGTGTACTGACTAGTACCGAGCAGTACTTC,CASSVLTSTEQYF
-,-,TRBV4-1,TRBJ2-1,TGCGCCAGCAGCCAAGTCCAAACAGGCTACAATGAGCAGTTCTTC,CASSQVQTGYNEQFF
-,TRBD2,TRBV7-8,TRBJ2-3,TGTGCCAGCAGCGGTCGGGCTAGCGGGCCGGGGGATACGCAGTATTTT,CASSGRASGPGDTQYF
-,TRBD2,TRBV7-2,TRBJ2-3,TGTGCCAGCAGCTTAGTGGGGACTAGCGGCACAGATACGCAGTATTTT,CASSLVGTSGTDTQYF
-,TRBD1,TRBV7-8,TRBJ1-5,TGTGCCTCCAGGGACAGCCCTAGCAATCAGCCCCAGCATTTT,CASRDSPSNQPQHF
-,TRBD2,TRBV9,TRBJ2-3,TGTGCCAGCAGCCCCCCCTCGCGGGGGGGCCGAGATACGCAGTATTTT,CASSPPSRGGRDTQYF
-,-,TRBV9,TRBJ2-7,TGTGCCAGCAGCGTAGCAGGGACATCTAGGGGCGAGCAGTACTTC,CASSVAGTSRGEQYF
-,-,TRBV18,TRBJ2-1,TGTGCCAGCTCACCCGCGGGTACTGAGCAGTTCTTC,CASSPAGTEQFF
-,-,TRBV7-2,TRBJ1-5,TGTGCCAGCAGCTTCTCCCCCGGGCAGCCCCAGCATTTT,CASSFSPGQPQHF
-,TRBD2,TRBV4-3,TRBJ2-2,TGCGCCAGCAGCCCGACCGCTAGCGGGAGGGACACCGGGGAGCTGTTTTTT,CASSPTASGRDTGELFF
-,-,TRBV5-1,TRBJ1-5,TGCGCCAGCAGTTTAAACGGGGGGGATCAGCCCCAGCATTTT,CASSLNGGDQPQHF
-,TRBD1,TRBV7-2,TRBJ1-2,TGTGCCAGCAGCTTAAGAGGGGGCAACTATGGCTACACCTTC,CASSLRGGNYGYTF
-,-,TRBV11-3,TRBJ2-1,TGTGCCAGCAGCCCATTCCCGGGGGATGAGCAGTTCTTC,CASSPFPGDEQFF
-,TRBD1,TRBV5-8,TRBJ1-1,TGTGCCACCCAGGACAGGTTGAACACTGAAGCTTTCTTT,CATQDRLNTEAFF
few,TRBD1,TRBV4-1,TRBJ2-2,TGCGCCAGCAGCCCGGGATGGACAGGGTCCACCGGGGAGCTGTTTTTT,CASSPGWTGSTGELFF
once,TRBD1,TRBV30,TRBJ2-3,TGTGCCTGGGGACAGGGCCGGCGGGCAGATACGCAGTATTTT,CAWGQGRRADTQYF
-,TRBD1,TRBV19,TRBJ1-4,TGTGCCAGTGCGGACAGGGGGGGAACTAATGAAAAACTGTTTTTT,CASADRGGTNEKLFF
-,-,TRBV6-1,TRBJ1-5,TGTGCCAGCAGTGCTAACAGGGTAGAGAGCAATCAGCCCCAGCATTTT,CASSANRVESNQPQHF
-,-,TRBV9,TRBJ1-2,TGTGCCAGCAGCGGGACACCATATGGCTACACCTTC,CASSGTPYGYTF
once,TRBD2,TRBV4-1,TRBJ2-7,TGCGCCAGCAGCCAAGATCGGATGATGGGGGGGATCTACGAGCAGTACTTC,CASSQDRMMGGIYEQYF
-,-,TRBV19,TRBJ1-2,TGTGCCAGTAGTACCCGGGACAACCACTATGGCTACACCTTC,CASSTRDNHYGYTF
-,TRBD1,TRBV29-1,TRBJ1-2,TGCAGCGTCTCGGACAGGGCTGGCTACACCTTC,CSVSDRAGYTF
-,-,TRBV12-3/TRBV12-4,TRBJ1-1,TGTGCCAGCAGTTTGGCGGTAAACACTGAAGCTTTCTTT,CASSLAVNTEAFF
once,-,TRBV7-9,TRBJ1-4,TGTGCCAGCAGCTTAGCAATGTTCGGGGATGAAAAACTGTTTTTT,CASSLAMFGDEKLFF
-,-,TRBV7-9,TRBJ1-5,TGTGCCAGCAGCTCTGGGGGGGACCAGCCCCAGCATTTT,CASSSGGDQPQHF
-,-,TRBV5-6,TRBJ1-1,TGTGCCAGCAGCTTGGTAAATGGGCCCGGAGGGTTGTCTGGAGCTTTCTTT,CASSLVNGPGGLSGAFF
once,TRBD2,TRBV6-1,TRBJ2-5,TGTGCCAGCAGTGAGACCCAGCGGGATTGGGAGACCCAGTACTTC,CASSETQRDWETQYF
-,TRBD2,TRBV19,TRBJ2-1,TGTGCCAGTAGTGCTTACGGGACTAGTTCCAATGAGCAGTTCTTC,CASSAYGTSSNEQFF
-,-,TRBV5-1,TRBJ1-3,TGCGCCAGCAGCTTGGCCGGGAGCTCTGGAAACACCATATATTTT,CASSLAGSSGNTIYF
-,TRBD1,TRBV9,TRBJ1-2,TGTGCCAGCAGCGCACGACAGGGGCCTAATCCTTTGTACTATGGCTACACCTTC,CASSARQGPNPLYYGYTF
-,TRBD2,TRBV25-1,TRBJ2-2,TGTGCCAGCAGTGACCTTCGGGGGGGTATAGCGAACACCGGGGAGCTGTTTTTT,CASSDLRGGIANTGELFF
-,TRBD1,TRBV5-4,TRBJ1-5,TGTGCCAGCAGCCTAGACGCGACAGGGCTAATAGTGGGTCAGCCCCAGCATTTT,CASSLDATGLIVGQPQHF
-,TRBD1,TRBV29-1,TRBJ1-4,TGCAGCGCAGGCGGGGACAGGGGGCGGGATAATGAAAAACTGTTTTTT,CSAGGDRGRDNEKLFF
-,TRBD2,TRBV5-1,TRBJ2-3,TGCGCCAGCAGCAGCCGACTAGCGGGAAGCACAGATACGCAGTATTTT,CASSSRLAGSTDTQYF
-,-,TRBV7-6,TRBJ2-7,TGTGCCAGCAGCTTAAACACAGGGCTTGCCTACGAGCAGTACTTC,CASSLNTGLAYEQYF
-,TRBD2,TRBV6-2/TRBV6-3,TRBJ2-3,TGTGCCAGCAGTCCAACTAGCGGGCCCCGGTCTACGCAGTATTTT,CASSPTSGPRSTQYF
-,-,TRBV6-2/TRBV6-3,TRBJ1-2,TGTGCCAGCAGTTGGGAAGGGGATATACGGGATGGCTACACCTTC,CASSWEGDIRDGYTF
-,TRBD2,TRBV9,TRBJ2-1,TGTGCCAGCAGCCAGGGGCAACTAGCGGGAGTGGAAGAGCAGTTCTTC,CASSQGQLAGVEEQFF
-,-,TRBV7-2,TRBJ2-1,TGTGCCAGCAGCCCCAGACGCGGGACTGGAGGCAATGAGCAGTTCTTC,CASSPRRGTGGNEQFF
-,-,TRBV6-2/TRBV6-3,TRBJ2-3,TGTGCCAGCAGTCGGAGTTGGGGCACAGATACGCAGTATTTT,CASSRSWGTDTQYF
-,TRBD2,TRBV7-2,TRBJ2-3,TGTGCCAGCAGCTTAGCGCTCAGCGGGGTTACCACAGATACGCAGTATTTT,CASSLALSGVTTDTQYF
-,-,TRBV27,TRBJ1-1,TGTGCCAGCAGTCCACATGCTCGGAACACTGAAGCTTTCTTT,CASSPHARNTEAFF
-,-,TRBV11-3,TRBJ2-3,TGTGCCAGCAGCCATGGTGGGTTTGGGGAGACAGATACGCAGTATTTT,CASSHGGFGETDTQYF
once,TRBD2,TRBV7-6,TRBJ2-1,TGTGCCAGCAGCTTGGGGACTAGCAATGAGCAGTTCTTC,CASSLGTSNEQFF
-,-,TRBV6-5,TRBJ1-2,TGTGCCAGCAGTTACTCATCTGGACTTCTAAACTATGGCTACACCTTC,CASSYSSGLLNYGYTF
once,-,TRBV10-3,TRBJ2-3,TGTGCCATCAGTGAGCCAAAAAGTGGGGCTTATACGCAGTATTTT,CAISEPKSGAYTQYF
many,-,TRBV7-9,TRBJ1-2,TGTGCCAGCAGCTTAGAAACGTGGGGAGCTTACACCTTC,CASSLETWGAYTF